The T cell receptor beta chain described here comes from a study of PD-L1 blockade in urothelial cancer. Study summary: Males with bladder-origin urothelial cancer constituted about 85% of the roughly 29 patients. Peripheral blood specimens exhibited a median yield of around 130,000 T cells.

V was pared by 9 bases and J by 5 bases, with 17 bases between. Germline V lookup: CDR1 SGHNT, CDR2 YYREEE (reference sequence). The CDR3 runs to 13 residues. Time point here: pretreatment peripheral blood. Enrolled patients showed locally advanced or metastatic urothelial carcinoma. Only in-frame clones appear in the TCRdb table, and some are missing; sequencing was by immunoSEQ multiplex PCR. Seen here are around 100,000 clones, more than 75% observed once, and the top ten hold 2%. The chain combines TRBV5-4 with TRBJ2-5, with a possible D match to TRBD1 (5 bases). The source material was PBMCs, sampled around atezolizumab (anti-PD-L1) treatment. This receptor was identified in a man aged 55-75 years with urothelial cancer. The CDR3 sequence is CATTKGVGETQYF. The CDR3 coding sequence is TGTGCCACAACGAAAGGGGTTGGGGAGACCCAGTACTTC.